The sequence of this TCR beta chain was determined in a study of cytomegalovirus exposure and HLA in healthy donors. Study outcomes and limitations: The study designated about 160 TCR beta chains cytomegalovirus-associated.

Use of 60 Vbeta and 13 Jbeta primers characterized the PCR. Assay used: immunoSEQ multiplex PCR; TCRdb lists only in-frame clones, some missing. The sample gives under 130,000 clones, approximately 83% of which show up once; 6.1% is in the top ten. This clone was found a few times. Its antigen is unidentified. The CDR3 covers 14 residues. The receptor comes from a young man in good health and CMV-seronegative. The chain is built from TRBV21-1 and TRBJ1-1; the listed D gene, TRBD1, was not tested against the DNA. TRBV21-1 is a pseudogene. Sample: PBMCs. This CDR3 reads CASSKVRGNTEAFF. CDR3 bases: TGTGCCAGCAGCAAAGTTAGGGGAAACACTGAAGCTTTCTTT.